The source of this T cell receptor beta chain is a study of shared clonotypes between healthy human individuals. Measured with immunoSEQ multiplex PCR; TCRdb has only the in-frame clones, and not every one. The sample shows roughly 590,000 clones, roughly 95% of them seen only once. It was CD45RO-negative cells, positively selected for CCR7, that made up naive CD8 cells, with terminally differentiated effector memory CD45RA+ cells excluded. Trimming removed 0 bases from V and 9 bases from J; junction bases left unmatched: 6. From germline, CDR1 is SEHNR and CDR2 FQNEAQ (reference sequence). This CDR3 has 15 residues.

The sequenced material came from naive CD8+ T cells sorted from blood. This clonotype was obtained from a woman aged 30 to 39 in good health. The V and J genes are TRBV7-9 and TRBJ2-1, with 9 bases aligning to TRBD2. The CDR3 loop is CASSLASGRGVEQFF. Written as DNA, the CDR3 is TGTGCCAGCAGCTTAGCTAGCGGGAGAGGTGTTGAGCAGTTCTTC.